This T cell receptor (beta chain) was found in a study of regulatory T cells in long-lasting Graves disease. Study-wide background: Patients with new Graves' disease had used antithyroid drugs below 3 months. Study-wide points: Sample size was small, which may have lowered accuracy.

A word on this clonotype: Its antigen is not known.

V was pared by 5 bases and J by 0 bases, with 7 bases of the junction left unmatched. This CDR3 has 16 amino acids. Germline V gives CDR1 LNHDA, CDR2 SQIVND (reference sequence). As for time point: newly diagnosed GD, antithyroid drugs for less than 3 months. Extracted PBMC RNA gave rise to the TCR library. For TCR beta, libraries came from iRepertoire HTBI primers and Arm-PCR of CDR3 regions. Each CDR3 protein is one row after TCRdb ran MiXCR on the multiplex PCR reads. The profile covers approximately 490,000 distinct CDR3 sequences, with about 16% appearing a single time and more than 10% taken by the ten largest. In addition, the sample was reused for a study of T cells in Graves' hyperthyroidism and ophthalmopathy. That work states: Diagnosis relied on clinical symptoms, serum thyroxine and TRAb, thyroid ultrasound and orbital computed tomography. HTBI primers were employed in a first-round RT-PCR of the TCR CDR3.

This clonotype originated in a man aged 40-55 years with Graves disease. The specimen comprised peripheral blood mononuclear cells (PBMCs), sampled at new diagnosis, from a patient treated with antithyroid drugs. The rearrangement links TRBV19 to TRBJ2-5, with 9 bases matching TRBD1. CDR3 sequence (DNA): TGTGCCAGTAGTGCTTGGGACAGGGAAGACCAAGAGACCCAGTACTTC. It specifies CASSAWDREDQETQYF. The variable domain in full, completed from reference TRBV19 and TRBJ2-5, reads DGGITQSPKYLFRKEGQNVTLSCEQNLNHDAMYWYRQDPGQGLRLIYYSQIVNDFQKGDIAEGYSVSREKKESFPLTVTSAQKNPTAFYLCASSAWDREDQETQYFGPGTRLLVL.